The entry that follows covers one T cell receptor beta chain sequence. Its antigen has not been determined. Base quality data are lacking; no much larger clone is found one base away. Trimming leaves V shorter by 4 bases and J shorter by 4 bases, with the junction holding 8 bases beyond the gene matches. The CDR3 runs 15 amino acids, cysteine and phenylalanine included. The sequence is cut down to CDR3 DNA, 45 bases in frame from base 1. The germline V gene encodes CDR1 SGHRS and CDR2 YFSETQ. This sample is part of a study of cytomegalovirus exposure and HLA in healthy donors (dated by TCRdb to between 2016 and 2019). About the study as a whole: An earlier analysis of several hundred of the donors reported about 300 Gb of sequence data and 117 million unique TCR beta sequences obtained from some 200 million T cells. Around 320 gigabases of sequencing data and roughly 90 million unique TCR sequences were included in an early release covering 500 to 750 HLA-typed donors. Of the 350 to 450 genotyped donors, over 80% were placed in the genetic ancestry cluster associated with self-reported Caucasian donors. The aim of the study was to test whether cataloging public T cell receptors could identify signatures of past pathogen exposure. Using immunosequencing, the study profiled T cell repertoires from around 680 subjects and related those repertoires to cytomegalovirus serostatus. Along with the roughly 610-subject first cohort, a separate validation cohort of over a hundred different subjects was used. High-throughput TCR immunosequencing, statistical association of individual TCRs with disease status, and machine learning were combined to predict cytomegalovirus infection status. A later analysis re-analyzed previously published TCR beta repertoires from several hundred donors and added high-resolution HLA genotyping to study TCR occurrence patterns. Rather than using new phenotypic data, the later analysis identified candidate immune exposures from TCR beta sequences and from how often those sequences occurred across donors. To decide whether each TCR beta V gene segment behaved as functional or pseudogenic, an earlier analysis of some 600 of the donors relied on high-throughput TCR beta sequencing. Donor age, sex, ethnicity and CMV serostatus were compiled together with the repertoire data. A later genetic analysis used genome-wide SNP genotypes for about 65% of the 666 donors, treating that subset as a discovery cohort. All discovery cohort repertoires had been generated on a single sequencing platform. HLA typing included class I and class II loci at four-digit resolution. Typing coverage varied by locus: roughly 620-640 donors for A, B, C, DRB1 and DQB1; more than 500 for DQA1; more than 600 for DPA1; roughly 470 for DPB1. Roughly 5 DR-DQ haplotypes were handled as single units for association and clustering because linkage in the cohort was strong. On average, around 240,000 unique TCR beta nucleotide sequences were sequenced per donor among 398 genotyped donors of the cohort, with roughly 18% of those sequences being non-productive.

The library came from the immunoSEQ multiplex PCR assay. The multiplex PCR relied on a mix of 60 forward primers for TCR Vbeta segments and 13 reverse primers for TCR Jbeta segments. The CDR3 region of rearranged TCR beta genes was amplified from genomic DNA by a multiplex PCR assay. On the Illumina HiSeq System, the amplified TCR beta libraries were sequenced as 87-base-pair reads. The paper's processing steps were these. In a later analysis, some 80 million unique TCR beta chains were counted across the 690 or so repertoires, and some 10 million of these chains were shared by at least two donors. A nearest-neighbor algorithm error-corrected the raw reads and collapsed the reads into unique sequences, merging closely related sequences to remove PCR and sequencing errors. V, D and J gene segments were assigned by aligning CDR3 sequences to IMGT reference sequences. Each retained sequence needed at least a six-nucleotide match to both a V gene segment and a J gene segment. A rearrangement counted as productive if the CDR3 had no stop codons and remained in frame with V and J, and every other rearrangement counted as non-productive. Following IMGT convention, CDR3 was defined as the stretch from the second conserved V-encoded cysteine to the conserved J-encoded phenylalanine. The earlier analysis of some 550 of the donors excluded any sequence lacking an unambiguous match to a single V gene segment. An earlier analysis of some 610 of the donors called V segments functional above 56.7% productive rearrangements and segregating when the between-donor standard deviation exceeded 5%. A statistical classification framework was built for diagnosing cytomegalovirus status from the catalog of TCR beta chain sequences. In a later analysis, V and J genes were assigned by comparing TCR nucleotide sequences against IMGT/GENE-DB human TR gene sequences. A later analysis assigned CDR3 sequences and most-parsimonious VDJ recombination scenarios with the TCRdist pipeline. In a later analysis, each TCR beta chain was defined by its CDR3 amino acid sequence together with its V-gene family, and reads without a unique V-gene family were excluded. In a later analysis, 550 to 650 highly shared, low-generation-probability nucleotide sequences were removed to address suspected cross-contamination and a sequencing artifact. In a later analysis, a clonal expansion index for each public chain was calculated from normalized within-repertoire ranks of inferred template counts. In a later analysis, generation probabilities were computed using a VDJ recombination model fitted to out-of-frame rearrangements, and the results were checked against IGoR. In a later analysis, hypergeometric tests were used to score TCR-TCR, TCR-HLA and TCR-CMV co-occurrence, with a repertoire-size bias correction applied to TCR pairs. To estimate false discovery rates, a later analysis permuted the HLA or CMV assignments 20 times. In a later analysis, co-occurring TCRs were grouped using DBSCAN, with TCRdist sequence similarity added in when clustering inside HLA-allele-positive subsets. Co-occurrence clustering excluded repertoires with fewer than 30,000 or more than 120,000 public chains, plus five with anomalous nucleotide sharing. As stored in TCRdb, this immuneACCESS dataset retains in-frame rearrangements with V and J assigned. A fraction of the clones does not appear; measured against another copy, unresolved V genes explain less than half of the discrepancy, and the remainder lacks a known reason. The DNA was the basis for D and trimming; V, J and clone size are from that table. The sample contains about 160,000 clones, more than 65% of them found a single time. The top ten constitute around 6.6% of the sample.

Broader findings and caveats from the paper: A later genetic analysis associated a missense DCLRE1C variant with V-gene and J-gene trimming of TCR beta chains, and an independent cohort replicated the association. When HLA alleles, especially DR and DQ, strongly co-occurred, TCR associations were difficult to assign to individual alleles. Most CMV-associated TCR beta chains appeared to be HLA-restricted in a later analysis, and the HLA associations seemed to be driven largely by CMV exposure. The earlier analysis of approximately 540 of the donors excluded about 16 rarely observed V segments, including chromosome 9 orphons, because counts were too low. According to a later analysis, TCR association rates differed among HLA loci, with DRB1 alleles showing the most associated TCRs and HLA-C alleles showing the fewest. Compared with the 666-donor mean, donors in an Asian-associated ancestry cluster had fewer N-insertions in productive TCRs, according to a later genetic analysis. Linkage disequilibrium might explain the correlated functional status among segregating V segments, but an unknown experimental factor could not be ruled out. The study gave a list of 150 to 200 TCR beta chains associated with cytomegalovirus. Presence/absence analyses assumed roughly uniform sequencing depth across donors, an assumption that may not hold. CMV serostatus was the only immune exposure information available for the cohort. According to a later analysis, parvovirus B19, influenza, CMV and Epstein-Barr virus appeared linked to several top co-occurrence clusters. In vitro tests confirmed that three of the cytomegalovirus-associated TCR beta chains recognize cytomegalovirus antigens. Specific HLA alleles were associated with roughly 17,000 TCR beta sequences at a false discovery rate of 0.05 in a later analysis. It was suggested by the authors that the approach could potentially be generalized to other disease states and immunological phenotypes. A cluster of highly shared sequence variants was judged likely to be a technical artifact of the sequencing pipeline. Compared with equally common non-associated chains, HLA-associated TCR beta chains in a later analysis were more clonally expanded and had lower generation probabilities. Cytomegalovirus status was reported to be diagnosed by the classifier with high specificity and sensitivity in both the original and validation cohorts. Only TCR beta chains were sequenced in this cohort, and the absence of alpha or paired-chain data limited detectable features. A further reported finding was that TCR beta sequences accurately predicted the HLA-A and HLA-B alleles for most subjects in the first cohort. Because HLA typing was unavailable for some donors at each locus, only the typed subset was used in association tests. In an earlier analysis of roughly 500 of the donors, most TCR beta V segments appeared in productive rearrangements about 90% or about 30% of the time, broadly matching IMGT annotations. While some public TCRs were present in many individuals, most TCR sequences turned up only very rarely across donors. Some IMGT-functional V segments, including TRBV6-2 and TRBV6-3, could not be distinguished by the 87-base-pair reads and were therefore excluded.

The cohort consisted of some 730 healthy bone marrow donors. Cohort members were all nominally healthy when sampled, although unrecorded immune exposures were likely present. The donor tested CMV seropositive and was one of the 289 seropositive cohort members. A peripheral blood sample was provided by each donor, and peripheral blood mononuclear cells were used for TCR beta sequencing. Genomic DNA was extracted from the blood cell samples with the Qiagen DNeasy Blood Extraction Kit. Sequenced material: PBMCs. The TCR originated in a middle-aged man in good health and CMV-seropositive. Here the chain combines TRBV5-1 and TRBJ1-3, and TRBD1 matches 7 of the central bases. The DNA sequence follows: TGCGCCAGCAGCACCGACAGGGATCGAGGAAACACCATATATTTT. Translated, it reads CASSTDRDRGNTIYF.